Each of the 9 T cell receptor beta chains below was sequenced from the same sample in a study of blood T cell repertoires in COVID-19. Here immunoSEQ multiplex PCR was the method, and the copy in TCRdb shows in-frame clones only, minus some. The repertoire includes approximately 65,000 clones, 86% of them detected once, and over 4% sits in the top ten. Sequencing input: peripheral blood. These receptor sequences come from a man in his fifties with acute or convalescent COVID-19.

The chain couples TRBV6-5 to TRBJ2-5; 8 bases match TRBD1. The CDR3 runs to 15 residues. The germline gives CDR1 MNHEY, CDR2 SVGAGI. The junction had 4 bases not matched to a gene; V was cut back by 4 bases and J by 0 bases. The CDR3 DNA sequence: TGTGCCAGCAGTTGGGGACAGGCCCACCAAGAGACCCAGTACTTC. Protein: CASSWGQAHQETQYF.

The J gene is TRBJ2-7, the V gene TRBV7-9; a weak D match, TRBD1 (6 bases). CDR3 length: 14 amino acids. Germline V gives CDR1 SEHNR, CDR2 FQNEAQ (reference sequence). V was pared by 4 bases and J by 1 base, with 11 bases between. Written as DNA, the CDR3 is TGTGCCAGCAGCTCCGGGACACCATCCTACGAGCAGTACTTC. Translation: CASSSGTPSYEQYF.

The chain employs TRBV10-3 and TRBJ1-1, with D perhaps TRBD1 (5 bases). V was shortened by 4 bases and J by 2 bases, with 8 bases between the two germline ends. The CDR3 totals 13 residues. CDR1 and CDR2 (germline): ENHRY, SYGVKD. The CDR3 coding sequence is TGTGCCATCAGTGGACAGTTAAACACTGAAGCTTTCTTT. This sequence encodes CAISGQLNTEAFF.

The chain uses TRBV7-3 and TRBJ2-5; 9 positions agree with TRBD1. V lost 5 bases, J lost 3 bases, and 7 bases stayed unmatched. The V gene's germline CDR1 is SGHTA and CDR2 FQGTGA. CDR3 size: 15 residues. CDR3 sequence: CASSVTGTGKETQYF. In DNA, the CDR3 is TGTGCCAGCAGCGTCACCGGGACAGGGAAAGAGACCCAGTACTTC.

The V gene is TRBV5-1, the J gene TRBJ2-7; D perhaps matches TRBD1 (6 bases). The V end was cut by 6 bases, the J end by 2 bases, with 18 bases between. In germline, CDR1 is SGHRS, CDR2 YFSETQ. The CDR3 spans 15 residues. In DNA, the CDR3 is TGCGCCAGCACCGTACAGGGATCCAGTCCCTACGAGCAGTACTTC. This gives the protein CASTVQGSSPYEQYF.

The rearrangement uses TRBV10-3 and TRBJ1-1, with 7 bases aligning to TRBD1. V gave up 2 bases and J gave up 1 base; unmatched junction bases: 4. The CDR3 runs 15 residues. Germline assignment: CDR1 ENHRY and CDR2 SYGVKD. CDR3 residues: CAISERQGENTEAFF. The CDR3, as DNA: TGTGCCATCAGTGAGAGACAGGGTGAGAACACTGAAGCTTTCTTT.

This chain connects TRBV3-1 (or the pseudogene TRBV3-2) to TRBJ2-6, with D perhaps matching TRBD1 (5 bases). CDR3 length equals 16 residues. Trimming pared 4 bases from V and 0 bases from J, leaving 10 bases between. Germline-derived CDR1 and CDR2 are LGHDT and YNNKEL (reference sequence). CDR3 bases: TGTGCCAGCAGCCGTACAGGCTCCTCTGGGGCCAACGTCCTGACTTTC. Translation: CASSRTGSSGANVLTF.

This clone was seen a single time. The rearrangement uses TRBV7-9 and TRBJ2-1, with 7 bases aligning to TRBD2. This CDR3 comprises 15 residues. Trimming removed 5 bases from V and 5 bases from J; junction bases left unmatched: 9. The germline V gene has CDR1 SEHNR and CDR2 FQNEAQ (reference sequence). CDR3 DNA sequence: TGTGCCAGCAGCCCGGCTAGCGGACCACACAATGAGCAGTTCTTC. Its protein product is CASSPASGPHNEQFF.

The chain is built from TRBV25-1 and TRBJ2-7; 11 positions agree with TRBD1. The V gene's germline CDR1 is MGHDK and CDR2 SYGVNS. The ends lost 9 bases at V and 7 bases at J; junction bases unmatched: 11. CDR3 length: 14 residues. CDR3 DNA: TGTGCCAGACCGGCCGGGACAGGGGGTGTTGAGCAGTACTTC. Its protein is CARPAGTGGVEQYF.